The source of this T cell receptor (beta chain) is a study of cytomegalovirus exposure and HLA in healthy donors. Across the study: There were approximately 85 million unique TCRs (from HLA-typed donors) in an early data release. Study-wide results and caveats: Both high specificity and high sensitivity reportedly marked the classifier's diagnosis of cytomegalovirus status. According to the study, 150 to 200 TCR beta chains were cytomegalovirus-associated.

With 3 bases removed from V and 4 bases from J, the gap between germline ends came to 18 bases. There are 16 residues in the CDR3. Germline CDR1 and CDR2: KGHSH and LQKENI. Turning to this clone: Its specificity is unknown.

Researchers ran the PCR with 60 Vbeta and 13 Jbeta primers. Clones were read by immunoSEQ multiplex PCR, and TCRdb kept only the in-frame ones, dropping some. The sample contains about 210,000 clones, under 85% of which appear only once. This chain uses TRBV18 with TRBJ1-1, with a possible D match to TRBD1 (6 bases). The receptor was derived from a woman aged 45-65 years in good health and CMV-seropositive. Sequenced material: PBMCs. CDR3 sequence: CASSPTASTGRTEAFF. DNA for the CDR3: TGTGCCAGCTCACCGACGGCGTCGACAGGTCGCACTGAAGCTTTCTTT.